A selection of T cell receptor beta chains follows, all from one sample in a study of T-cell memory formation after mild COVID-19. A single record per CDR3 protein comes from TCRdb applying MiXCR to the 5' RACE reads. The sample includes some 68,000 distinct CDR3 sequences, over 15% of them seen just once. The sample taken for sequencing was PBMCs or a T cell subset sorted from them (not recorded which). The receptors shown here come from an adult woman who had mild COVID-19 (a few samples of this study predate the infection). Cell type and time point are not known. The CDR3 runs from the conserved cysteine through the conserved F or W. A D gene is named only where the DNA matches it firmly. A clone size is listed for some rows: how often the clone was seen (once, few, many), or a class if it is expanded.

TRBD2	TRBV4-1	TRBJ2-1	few	CASSQVAGDYNEQFF	TGCGCCAGCAGCCAAGTGGCGGGGGACTACAATGAGCAGTTCTTC
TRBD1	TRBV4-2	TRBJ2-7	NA	CASSQSGTGVSYEQYF	TGTGCCAGCAGCCAGTCCGGGACAGGGGTCTCCTACGAGCAGTACTTC
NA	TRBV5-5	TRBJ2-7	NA	CASSDEGQGYEQYF	TGTGCCAGCAGCGACGAGGGGCAGGGCTACGAGCAGTACTTC
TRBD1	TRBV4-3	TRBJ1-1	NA	CASSQDRTGNTEAFF	TGCGCCAGCAGCCAAGATCGGACAGGGAACACTGAAGCTTTCTTT
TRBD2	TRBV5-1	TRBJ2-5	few	CASSLETSGFQETQYF	TGCGCCAGCAGCTTGGAGACTAGCGGGTTCCAAGAGACCCAGTACTTC
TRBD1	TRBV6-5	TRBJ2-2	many	CASSLGQGDTGELFF	TGTGCCAGCAGTCTAGGACAGGGCGACACCGGGGAGCTGTTTTTT
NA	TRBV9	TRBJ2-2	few	CASSVEVNTGELFF	TGTGCCAGCAGCGTGGAGGTGAACACCGGGGAGCTGTTTTTT
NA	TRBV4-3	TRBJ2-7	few	CASSQGTGSGYEQYF	TGCGCCAGCAGCCAAGGAACGGGTTCAGGCTACGAGCAGTACTTC
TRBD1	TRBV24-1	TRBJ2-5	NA	CATSEWTGNEETQYF	TGTGCCACCAGTGAATGGACAGGGAATGAGGAGACCCAGTACTTC
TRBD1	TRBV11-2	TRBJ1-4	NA	CASSYGRGQEIEKLFF	TGTGCCAGCAGCTACGGCAGGGGGCAAGAGATTGAAAAACTGTTTTTT
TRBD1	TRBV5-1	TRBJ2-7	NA	CASSGNRDRGLEQYF	TGCGCCAGCAGCGGGAACCGGGACAGGGGGCTCGAGCAGTACTTC
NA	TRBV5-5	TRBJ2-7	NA	CASSPTVRSPSYEQYF	TGTGCCAGCAGCCCGACCGTCAGGTCCCCCTCCTACGAGCAGTACTTC
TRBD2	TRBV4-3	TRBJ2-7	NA	CASAPGLGSYEQYF	TGCGCCAGCGCACCGGGACTAGGGTCCTACGAGCAGTACTTC
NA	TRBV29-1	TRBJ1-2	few	CSVLGGENYGYTF	TGCAGCGTACTAGGAGGGGAGAACTATGGCTACACCTTC
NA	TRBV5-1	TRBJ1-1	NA	CASSTVWGGKAFF	TGCGCCAGCAGCACCGTCTGGGGAGGCAAGGCTTTCTTT
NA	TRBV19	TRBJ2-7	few	CASSIDRGHEQYF	TGTGCCAGTAGTATAGATCGGGGGCACGAGCAGTACTTC